Sequencing of this T cell receptor (beta chain) was carried out in a study of long-term antiretroviral therapy in people with HIV. Study background: The earliest samples predate the 2015 immediate-ART recommendation by about a decade. Study-level results: Neither ART adherence, viral resistance nor therapy changes were documented.

Between the trimmed V and J ends, which lost 4 bases and 1 base, there was a span of 7 bases. The germline gives CDR1 SNHLY, CDR2 FYNNEI. The CDR3 loop spans 13 amino acids. Comments on this clone: What it binds is unknown.

Version v3.0 of the immunoSEQ assay ran at survey level. TCRdb keeps only in-frame clones here, not all; method: immunoSEQ multiplex PCR. Counted here are 20,000 to 25,000 clones, approximately 77% occurring once; the ten biggest clones make up around a tenth. The receptor comes from a man in his forties or fifties with HIV. This specimen consisted of unsorted PBMCs, obtained 2.4 years after starting antiretroviral therapy. This chain joins TRBV2 and TRBJ1-1; D remains ambiguous. The CDR3 DNA is TGTGCCAGCAGTGGAGAAGCGAACACTGAAGCTTTCTTT. Amino acid sequence: CASSGEANTEAFF.